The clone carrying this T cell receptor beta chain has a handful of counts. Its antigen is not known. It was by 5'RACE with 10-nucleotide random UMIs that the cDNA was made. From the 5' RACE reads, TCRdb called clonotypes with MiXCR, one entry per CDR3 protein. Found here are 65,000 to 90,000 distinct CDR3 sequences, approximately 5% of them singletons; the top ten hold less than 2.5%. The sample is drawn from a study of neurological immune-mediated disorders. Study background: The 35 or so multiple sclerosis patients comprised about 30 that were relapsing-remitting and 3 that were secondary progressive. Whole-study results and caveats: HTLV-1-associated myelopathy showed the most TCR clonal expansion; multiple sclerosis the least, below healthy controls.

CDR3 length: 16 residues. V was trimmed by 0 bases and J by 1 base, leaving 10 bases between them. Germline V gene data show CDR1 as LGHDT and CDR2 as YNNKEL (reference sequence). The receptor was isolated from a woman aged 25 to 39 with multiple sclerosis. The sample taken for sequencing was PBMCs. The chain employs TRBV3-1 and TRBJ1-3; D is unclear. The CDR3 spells CASSQDVQQSGNTIYF. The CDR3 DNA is TGTGCCAGCAGCCAAGATGTACAGCAGTCTGGAAACACCATATATTTT.